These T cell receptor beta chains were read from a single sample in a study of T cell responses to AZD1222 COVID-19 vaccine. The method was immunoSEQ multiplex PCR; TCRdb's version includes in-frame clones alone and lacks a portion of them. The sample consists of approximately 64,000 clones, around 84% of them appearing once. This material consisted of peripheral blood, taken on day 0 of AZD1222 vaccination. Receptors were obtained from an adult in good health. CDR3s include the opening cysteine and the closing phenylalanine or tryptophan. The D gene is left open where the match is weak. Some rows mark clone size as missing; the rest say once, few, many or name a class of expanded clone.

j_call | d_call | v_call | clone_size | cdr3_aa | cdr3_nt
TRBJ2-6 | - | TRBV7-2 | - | CASSYNSGANVLTF | TGTGCCAGCAGCTACAACTCTGGGGCCAACGTCCTGACTTTC
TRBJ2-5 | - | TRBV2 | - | CASSDPLEGGQETQYF | TGTGCCAGCAGTGACCCTCTAGAGGGGGGGCAAGAGACCCAGTACTTC
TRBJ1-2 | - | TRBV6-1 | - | CASSDGESRITYGYTF | TGTGCCAGCAGTGATGGAGAATCAAGAATCACCTATGGCTACACCTTC
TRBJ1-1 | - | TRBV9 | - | CASSVAPQNTEAFF | TGTGCCAGCAGCGTAGCGCCCCAGAACACTGAAGCTTTCTTT
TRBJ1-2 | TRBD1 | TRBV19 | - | CASTPGQPYGYTF | TGTGCCAGTACCCCGGGACAGCCATATGGCTACACCTTC
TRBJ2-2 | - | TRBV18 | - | CASSHDQVQGFAGELFF | TGTGCCAGCTCACACGATCAGGTCCAGGGTTTCGCCGGGGAGCTGTTTTTT
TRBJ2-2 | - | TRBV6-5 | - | CASSYEVSNTGELFF | TGTGCCAGCAGTTACGAGGTTTCGAACACCGGGGAGCTGTTTTTT
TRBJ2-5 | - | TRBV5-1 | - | CASSSGGAGETQYF | TGCGCCAGCAGCTCAGGAGGGGCTGGAGAGACCCAGTACTTC
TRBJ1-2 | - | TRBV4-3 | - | CASSHLGVEASDYGYTF | TGCGCCAGCAGCCACCTCGGCGTGGAAGCAAGTGACTATGGCTACACCTTC
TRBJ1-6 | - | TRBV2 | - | CASGEVGDNSPLHF | TGTGCCAGCGGGGAGGTGGGCGATAATTCACCCCTCCACTTT
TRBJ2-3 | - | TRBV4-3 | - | CASSQRGGGKSTDTQYF | TGCGCCAGCAGCCAAAGGGGGGGAGGGAAGAGCACAGATACGCAGTATTTT
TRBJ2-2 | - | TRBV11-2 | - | CASSFRTGTGELFF | TGTGCCAGCAGCTTCCGGACTGGAACCGGGGAGCTGTTTTTT
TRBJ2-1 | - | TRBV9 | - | CASSEDYHNEQFF | TGTGCCAGCAGCGAGGACTACCACAATGAGCAGTTCTTC
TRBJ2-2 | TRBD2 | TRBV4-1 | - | CASSLGSRGGLGGELFF | TGCGCCAGCAGCCTTGGGTCGCGGGGGGGCCTTGGCGGGGAGCTGTTTTTT
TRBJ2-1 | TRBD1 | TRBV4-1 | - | CASSQDQGARSYNEQFF | TGCGCCAGCAGCCAAGATCAGGGGGCCCGCTCCTACAATGAGCAGTTCTTC
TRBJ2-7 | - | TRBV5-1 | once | CASSTTPGVYEQYF | TGCGCCAGCAGCACGACACCCGGGGTCTACGAGCAGTACTTC
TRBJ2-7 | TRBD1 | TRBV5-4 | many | CASSDRDRAHEQYF | TGTGCCAGCAGCGACCGGGACAGGGCCCACGAGCAGTACTTC
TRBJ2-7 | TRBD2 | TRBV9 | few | CASSVDAGGQEYF | TGTGCCAGCAGCGTAGATGCGGGGGGGCAGGAGTACTTC
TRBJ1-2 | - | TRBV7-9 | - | CASSLGSARDYGYTF | TGTGCCAGCAGCTTAGGATCGGCTAGGGACTATGGCTACACCTTC
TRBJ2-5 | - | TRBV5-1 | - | CASSGGWTRGETQYF | TGCGCCAGCAGCGGGGGGTGGACCAGGGGAGAGACCCAGTACTTC
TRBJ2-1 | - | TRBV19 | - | CASSIGSEQFF | TGTGCCAGTAGTATAGGCAGTGAGCAGTTCTTC
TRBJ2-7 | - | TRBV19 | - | CASSIGGTYSYEQYF | TGTGCCAGTAGTATAGGAGGGACATACTCCTACGAGCAGTACTTC
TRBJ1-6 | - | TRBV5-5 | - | CASSLWQDNSPLHF | TGTGCCAGCAGCTTGTGGCAGGATAATTCACCCCTCCACTTT
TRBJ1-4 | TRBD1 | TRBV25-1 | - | CASSGMNRGDEKLFF | TGTGCCAGCAGTGGGATGAACAGGGGCGATGAAAAACTGTTTTTT
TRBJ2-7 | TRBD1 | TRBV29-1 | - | CSVETGGGGEQYF | TGCAGCGTTGAGACAGGGGGAGGGGGTGAGCAGTACTTC
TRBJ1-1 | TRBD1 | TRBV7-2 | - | CASSKEGQIEAFF | TGTGCCAGCAGCAAAGAGGGACAGATAGAAGCTTTCTTT
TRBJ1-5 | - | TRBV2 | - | CASVTERGNQPQHF | TGTGCCAGCGTAACGGAAAGGGGCAATCAGCCCCAGCATTTT
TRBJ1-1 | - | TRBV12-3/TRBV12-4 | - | CASSLYVNTEAFF | TGTGCCAGCAGTTTATACGTGAACACTGAAGCTTTCTTT
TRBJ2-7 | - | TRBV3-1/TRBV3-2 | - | CASSPDLPVSAEQYF | TGTGCCAGCAGCCCCGACTTACCAGTATCAGCCGAGCAGTACTTC
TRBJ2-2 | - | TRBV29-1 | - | CSVESFGTRGTGELFF | TGCAGCGTTGAATCGTTCGGAACAAGGGGCACCGGGGAGCTGTTTTTT
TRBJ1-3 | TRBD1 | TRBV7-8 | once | CASSLPYRGHSGNTIYF | TGTGCCAGCAGCCTTCCCTACAGGGGCCACTCTGGAAACACCATATATTTT
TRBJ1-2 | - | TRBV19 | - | CASSIEQTGLYGYTF | TGTGCCAGTAGTATAGAGCAAACAGGGCTCTATGGCTACACCTTC
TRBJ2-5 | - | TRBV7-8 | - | CASSFITGSLQETQYF | TGTGCCAGCAGCTTCATCACAGGGAGCCTCCAAGAGACCCAGTACTTC
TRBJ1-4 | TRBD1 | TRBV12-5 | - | CASGTGTENEKLFF | TGTGCTAGTGGCACCGGGACAGAGAATGAAAAACTGTTTTTT
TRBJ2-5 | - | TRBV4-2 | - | CASSHPAGGLETQYF | TGTGCCAGCAGCCATCCCGCAGGTGGCCTTGAGACCCAGTACTTC
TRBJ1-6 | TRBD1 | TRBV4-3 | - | CASSLFGQGDSPLHF | TGCGCCAGCAGCCTATTCGGACAGGGCGATTCACCCCTCCACTTT
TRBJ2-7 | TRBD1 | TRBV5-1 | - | CASSPGTGEAYEQYF | TGCGCCAGCAGCCCCGGGACAGGGGAGGCCTACGAGCAGTACTTC
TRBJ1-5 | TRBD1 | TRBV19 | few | CASSPRQGTSNQPQHF | TGTGCCAGTAGTCCGAGACAGGGAACTAGCAATCAGCCCCAGCATTTT
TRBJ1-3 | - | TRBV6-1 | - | CASSEQGLGNTIYF | TGTGCCAGCAGTGAACAGGGGCTTGGAAACACCATATATTTT
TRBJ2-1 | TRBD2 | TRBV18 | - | CASSPPMGGGPNEQFF | TGTGCCAGCTCACCCCCCATGGGCGGGGGGCCGAATGAGCAGTTCTTC
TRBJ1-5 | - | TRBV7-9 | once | CASSDSYQPQHF | TGTGCCAGCAGCGACTCGTATCAGCCCCAGCATTTT
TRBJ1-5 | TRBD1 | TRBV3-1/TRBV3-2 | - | CASSQSLQGQPQHF | TGTGCCAGCAGCCAATCCCTACAGGGGCAGCCCCAGCATTTT
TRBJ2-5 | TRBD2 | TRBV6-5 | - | CASSNPREGEETQYF | TGTGCCAGCAGCAACCCCCGGGAGGGGGAAGAGACCCAGTACTTC
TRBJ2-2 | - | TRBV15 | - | CATSREQGNTGELFF | TGTGCCACCAGCAGAGAGCAGGGTAACACCGGGGAGCTGTTTTTT
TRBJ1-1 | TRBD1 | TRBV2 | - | CANREGRGTEAFF | TGTGCCAACAGGGAGGGCAGGGGGACTGAAGCTTTCTTT
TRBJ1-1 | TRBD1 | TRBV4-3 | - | CASSQGGQGAAMNTEAFF | TGCGCCAGCAGCCAAGGGGGACAGGGGGCGGCGATGAACACTGAAGCTTTCTTT
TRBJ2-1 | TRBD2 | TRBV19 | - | CASSSLALAGANPLNNEQFF | TGTGCCAGTAGTTCGCTTGCACTAGCGGGGGCCAACCCCCTTAACAATGAGCAGTTCTTC
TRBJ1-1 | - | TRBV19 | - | CASSIVGTNTEAFF | TGTGCCAGTAGTATAGTAGGCACCAACACTGAAGCTTTCTTT
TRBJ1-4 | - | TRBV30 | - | CAWSGQFNEKLFF | TGTGCCTGGAGTGGGCAGTTTAATGAAAAACTGTTTTTT
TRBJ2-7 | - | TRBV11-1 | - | CASSSPYYEQYF | TGTGCCAGCAGCTCCCCCTACTACGAGCAGTACTTC
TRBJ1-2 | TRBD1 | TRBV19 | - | CASSTGVIAGYTF | TGTGCCAGTTCGACAGGGGTTATAGCGGGCTACACCTTC
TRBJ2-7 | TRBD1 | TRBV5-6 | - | CASSLAQGVSYEQYF | TGTGCCAGCAGCTTGGCACAGGGGGTTTCCTACGAGCAGTACTTC
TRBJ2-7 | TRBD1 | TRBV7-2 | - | CASSLPGGNYEQYF | TGTGCCAGCAGCTTACCAGGGGGCAACTACGAGCAGTACTTC
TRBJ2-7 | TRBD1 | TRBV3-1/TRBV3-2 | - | CASSQSDRGSHEQYF | TGTGCCAGCAGCCAAAGCGACAGGGGGTCCCACGAGCAGTACTTC
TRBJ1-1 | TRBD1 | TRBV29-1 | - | CSEADRVGRTEAFF | TGCAGCGAGGCGGACAGGGTGGGCCGAACTGAAGCTTTCTTT
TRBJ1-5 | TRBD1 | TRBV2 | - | CASSVTGDWHSNQPQHF | TGTGCCAGCAGTGTGACAGGGGATTGGCATAGCAATCAGCCCCAGCATTTT
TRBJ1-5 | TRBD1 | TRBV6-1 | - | CASSDGTGGTGNQPQHF | TGTGCCAGCAGTGATGGGACAGGGGGCACGGGCAATCAGCCCCAGCATTTT
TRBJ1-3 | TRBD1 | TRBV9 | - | CASSKTGGLGTGNTIYF | TGTGCCAGCAGCAAGACAGGGGGCTTGGGTACTGGAAACACCATATATTTT
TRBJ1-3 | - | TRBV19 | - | CASSGGWWGNTIYF | TGTGCCAGTAGTGGGGGGTGGTGGGGAAACACCATATATTTT
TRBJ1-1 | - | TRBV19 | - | CASSIVGVTEAFF | TGTGCCAGTAGTATAGTGGGGGTCACTGAAGCTTTCTTT